This T cell receptor beta chain was captured in a study of technical replicates of blood from a handful of donors. The V and J ends lost 4 bases and 1 base respectively, with 5 bases between them. The CDR3 has 14 residues. Germline CDR1 is ENHRY and CDR2 is SYGVKD. Data came from immunoSEQ multiplex PCR; TCRdb stores just in-frame clones and leaves some out. The data contain about 83,000 clones, 95% to 97% of them singletons. J is TRBJ2-6 and V is TRBV10-3; no reliable D call. The TCR was taken from a human donor in good health. Sequenced material: T cells isolated from PBMCs. The CDR3 sequence is CAISGHSGANVLTF. DNA for the CDR3: TGTGCCATCAGTGGACATTCTGGGGCCAACGTCCTGACTTTC.